The 29 T cell receptor beta chains presented below share a single source sample, sequenced in a study of T cell responses to AZD1222 COVID-19 vaccine. The protocol was immunoSEQ multiplex PCR, while the TCRdb copy is restricted to in-frame clones and leaves out a portion. The sample has about 140,000 clones; almost 95% are singletons. The sequencing used peripheral blood, collected on day 0 of AZD1222 vaccination. The receptors derive from an adult in good health.

V is TRBV28 and J is TRBJ2-2; D is undetermined. CDR3 length: 14 amino acids. V was pared by 7 bases and J by 4 bases, with 13 bases between. Germline CDR1 and CDR2: MDHEN and SYDVKM. The CDR3 bases are TGTGCCAGCAACGAGGCCGCGCGCACCGGGGAGCTGTTTTTT. Its translation: CASNEAARTGELFF.

This chain links TRBV14 with TRBJ1-2; possible D gene TRBD1, 5 bases. Germline assignment: CDR1 SGHDN and CDR2 FVKESK. Trimming cost V 1 base and J 8 bases, with 17 bases left between them. The CDR3 has 15 amino acids. As DNA, the CDR3 is TGTGCCAGCAGCCAAGCATTGACAGCGGGCAAGGGCTACACCTTC. This gives the protein CASSQALTAGKGYTF.

V gene TRBV4-1 combines with J gene TRBJ1-4; no firm D call. This CDR3 has 15 residues. Germline V lookup: CDR1 MGHRA, CDR2 YSYEKL. The V end was cut by 4 bases, the J end by 2 bases, with 11 bases between. CDR3 bases: TGCGCCAGCAGCCGACTTTTGAGCACTAATGAAAAACTGTTTTTT. It codes for CASSRLLSTNEKLFF.

V usage is TRBV6-5 and J usage is TRBJ2-7, with TRBD1 matching over 8 bases. Germline lookup yields CDR1 MNHEY and CDR2 SVGAGI. With V trimmed by 4 bases and J by 0 bases, 2 bases remained unmatched. CDR3 length equals 14 residues. CDR3 in amino acids: CASSLTGASYEQYF. Here the CDR3 DNA reads TGTGCCAGCAGTTTGACAGGGGCCTCCTACGAGCAGTACTTC.

V gene TRBV19 combines with J gene TRBJ2-4; no firm D call. This CDR3 spans 15 amino acids. Germline V gene lookup returns CDR1 LNHDA and CDR2 SQIVND (reference sequence). V was shortened by 5 bases and J by 2 bases, with 13 bases between the two germline ends. The CDR3 DNA is TGTGCCAGTAGTCAGCGCCCTGGGACCAAAAACATTCAGTACTTC. Encoded protein: CASSQRPGTKNIQYF.

DNA for the CDR3: TGTGCCTGGAGCAATAACAGGGAGGCCGGGGAGCTGTTTTTT. This sequence encodes CAWSNNREAGELFF. The chain recombines TRBV30 with TRBJ2-2; either TRBD1 or TRBD2 may supply D (6 bases each). The germline V and J ends were trimmed by 3 bases and 6 bases, with 14 bases remaining between them. This CDR3 is 14 amino acids long. Germline assignment: CDR1 GTSNPN and CDR2 SVGIG (reference sequence).

This chain joins TRBV4-3 and TRBJ1-3; no definite D call. Germline values: CDR1 LGHNA, CDR2 YSLEER. The CDR3 runs 16 residues. Deletions cut 4 bases from V and 0 bases from J, with 13 bases between. CDR3 loop: CASSPEGAASGNTIYF. CDR3 sequence (DNA): TGCGCCAGCAGCCCCGAAGGCGCAGCCTCTGGAAACACCATATATTTT.

The chain is built from TRBV30 and TRBJ2-3; 7 bases line up with TRBD2. J lost 2 bases, V lost 0 bases, and 5 bases had no gene match. This CDR3 comprises 15 residues. Germline V gene sequence: CDR1 GTSNPN, CDR2 SVGIG (reference sequence). CDR3 region: CAWSVPSGATDTQYF. CDR3 sequence (DNA): TGTGCCTGGAGTGTACCCAGCGGGGCCACAGATACGCAGTATTTT.

The gene calls are TRBV11-2 and TRBJ2-3; D unresolved. Trimming took off 5 bases at V and 0 bases at J, with 12 bases between the two ends. The CDR3 covers 15 residues. Germline CDR1 and CDR2: SGHAT and FQNNGV. The CDR3 here is CASSRAPGSTDTQYF. In DNA, the CDR3 is TGTGCCAGCAGCCGGGCCCCTGGTAGCACAGATACGCAGTATTTT.

V and J are TRBV7-3 and TRBJ2-1, with a weak D call TRBD2 (5 bases). Per the germline V gene, CDR1 is SGHTA and CDR2 is FQGTGA. Trimming left V 3 bases short and J 6 bases short, with 12 bases between. This CDR3 is 14 amino acids long. DNA for the CDR3: TGTGCCAGCAGCTTGGACTCGCCCCCCAATGAGCAGTTCTTC. It yields the protein CASSLDSPPNEQFF.

V is TRBV10-1 and J is TRBJ2-1; D gene unclear. CDR1 is WNHNN, CDR2 SYGVQD, per germline (reference sequence). The CDR3 is 13 amino acids. V lost 4 bases and J 4 bases, leaving 8 bases between the germline ends. DNA of the CDR3: TGCGCCAGCAGTGTTGGCTATTACAATGAGCAGTTCTTC. It codes for CASSVGYYNEQFF.

The V and J genes are TRBV5-4 and TRBJ1-2, with D perhaps matching TRBD1 (5 bases). The CDR3 totals 14 residues. V shed 2 bases and J shed 5 bases, with 13 bases lying between them. CDR1 is SGHNT, CDR2 YYREEE, per germline (reference sequence). CDR3 residues: CASSFETARYGYTF. CDR3 nucleotides: TGTGCCAGCAGCTTTGAGACAGCCCGGTATGGCTACACCTTC.

In its sample, this clone was seen once. The rearrangement uses TRBV13 and TRBJ1-6, with D possibly being TRBD1 (6 bases). CDR1 and CDR2 from the germline V gene are PRHDT and FYEKMQ (reference sequence). The V gene lost 1 base and the J gene lost 4 bases, with 14 bases spanning the gap. The CDR3 sequence is 17 residues long. The CDR3 loop reads CASSLEGGALYNSPLHF. CDR3 in DNA: TGTGCCAGCAGCTTAGAGGGGGGCGCGTTGTATAATTCACCCCTCCACTTT.

V usage is TRBV7-2 and J usage is TRBJ1-5; no firm D call. The V end lost 4 bases, the J end lost 7 bases, and 8 bases lay between the germline ends. The CDR3 covers 12 residues. CDR1 is SGHTA and CDR2 is FQGNSA in the germline V gene. The CDR3 loop is CASSSPSQPQHF. The CDR3 DNA sequence: TGTGCCAGCAGCTCCCCTTCGCAGCCCCAGCATTTT.

The CDR3 region is CASSLGGSGNTIYF. The CDR3 coding sequence is TGTGCCAGCAGCTTGGGCGGCTCTGGAAACACCATATATTTT. V is TRBV5-5 and J is TRBJ1-3; the D is unclear. CDR1 is SGHKS, CDR2 YYEKEE, per germline (reference sequence). This CDR3 region has 14 residues. Trimming cost V 0 bases and J 0 bases, with 4 bases left between them.

The chain links TRBV19 to TRBJ1-3; D is possibly TRBD1 (5 bases). Looked up from germline, CDR1 is LNHDA and CDR2 is SQIVND (reference sequence). This CDR3 contains 16 residues. The V end lost 7 bases, the J end lost 0 bases, and 16 bases lay between the germline ends. The CDR3 sequence: CASKSGGSSSGNTIYF. The CDR3 nucleotides are TGTGCCAGTAAGAGTGGGGGTTCAAGCTCTGGAAACACCATATATTTT.

This rearrangement joins TRBV4-2 to TRBJ2-3, with a possible D match to TRBD2 (7 bases). Germline CDR1 reads LGHNA; CDR2 reads YNFKEQ. The CDR3 consists of 17 residues. The V gene lost 0 bases and the J gene lost 2 bases, with 15 bases spanning the gap. Here the CDR3 reads CASSQDGGGHYTDTQYF. CDR3 DNA sequence: TGTGCCAGCAGCCAAGATGGCGGGGGCCACTACACAGATACGCAGTATTTT.

This sequence joins TRBV6-5 and TRBJ2-5; possible D gene TRBD2, 7 bases. Trimming took 8 bases from V and 2 from J, leaving 18 bases between them. Germline CDR1 MNHEY, CDR2 SVGAGI. CDR3 length: 15 amino acids. The CDR3 is CASHGGASGQETQYF. The CDR3 bases are TGTGCCAGCCATGGGGGGGCTAGCGGACAAGAGACCCAGTACTTC.

This chain joins TRBV7-2 and TRBJ1-1; D call uncertain. The germline V gene has CDR1 SGHTA and CDR2 FQGNSA. The CDR3 contains 15 residues. The V end was cut by 5 bases, the J end by 2 bases, with 15 bases between. CDR3 loop: CASSRRMGRNTEAFF. The CDR3 DNA reads TGTGCCAGCAGCCGCCGAATGGGGAGAAACACTGAAGCTTTCTTT. Based on the CDR3 plus reference TRBV7-2 and TRBJ1-1, the full variable domain is GAGVSQSPSNKVTEKGKDVELRCDPISGHTALYWYRQSLGQGLEFLIYFQGNSAPDKSGLPSDRFSAERTGGSVSTLTIQRTQQEDSAVYLCASSRRMGRNTEAFFGQGTRLTVV.

In nucleotides, the CDR3 is TGTGCCAGCAGCGACAGGGCCCAAGAGACCCAGTACTTC. Translation gives CASSDRAQETQYF. V is TRBV3-1 (or the pseudogene TRBV3-2) and J is TRBJ2-5; 7 bases are a match to TRBD1. V dropped 5 bases and J dropped 1; count of bases not matched to a gene: 1. This CDR3 spans 13 amino acids. Per the germline V gene, CDR1 is LGHDT and CDR2 is YNNKEL (reference sequence).

This chain links TRBV4-1 with TRBJ2-2; no firm D call. V lost 4 bases and J 1 base, leaving 25 bases between the germline ends. Germline CDR1 and CDR2: MGHRA and YSYEKL. This CDR3 has 20 residues. The CDR3 sequence is CASSLYILGRTVKNTGELFF. The DNA for the CDR3 is TGCGCCAGCAGCCTATACATCCTTGGACGTACGGTAAAGAACACCGGGGAGCTGTTTTTT.

The chain has TRBV15 and TRBJ2-2; a weak D match, TRBD2 (6 bases). CDR3 size: 19 residues. Trimming shortened V by 0 bases and J by 1 base, and 18 bases separated the two germline ends. From germline, CDR1 is LNHNV and CDR2 YYDKDF (reference sequence). CDR3: CATSRDRLVLDVNTGELFF. The CDR3 DNA sequence: TGTGCCACCAGCAGAGATCGACTAGTACTAGACGTGAACACCGGGGAGCTGTTTTTT.

CDR3 nucleotides: TGTGCCAGCAGTTTACGGACTCATGGCTACACCTTC. Amino acid sequence: CASSLRTHGYTF. The chain is built from TRBV28 and TRBJ1-2; D gene ambiguous. Trimming stripped 2 bases from V and 6 bases from J, with 7 bases between. From germline, CDR1 is MDHEN and CDR2 SYDVKM. The CDR3 is 12 amino acids.

This chain connects TRBV9 to TRBJ1-5, with D possibly matching TRBD1 (6 bases). CDR3 size: 15 residues. The ends were cut back, 4 bases at V and 1 base at J, with 12 bases in the middle. Germline CDR1 is SGDLS and CDR2 is YYNGEE. The chain's CDR3 is CASSLTGLSNQPQHF. CDR3 DNA: TGTGCCAGCAGCCTGACAGGCCTCAGCAATCAGCCCCAGCATTTT.

This clone appeared a single time. The chain is built from TRBV3-1 (or the pseudogene TRBV3-2) and TRBJ1-4; D remains unclear. The length of the CDR3 is 13 residues. Deletions cut 2 bases from V and 9 bases from J, with 10 bases between. Germline V lookup: CDR1 LGHDT, CDR2 YNNKEL (reference sequence). The CDR3 loop reads CASSQQRSQKLFF. As DNA, the CDR3 is TGTGCCAGCAGCCAACAACGCAGCCAAAAACTGTTTTTT.

The chain combines TRBV7-6 with TRBJ2-2; D is uncertain. Per germline, CDR1 SGHVS and CDR2 FNYEAQ. Trimming removed 1 base at V and 6 bases at J, with 3 bases between. The CDR3 covers 12 residues. CDR3 bases: TGTGCCAGCAGCTTAGGCCCCGGGGAGCTGTTTTTT. This encodes CASSLGPGELFF.

This chain joins TRBV28 and TRBJ2-1; the match to TRBD2 covers 7 bases. This CDR3 spans 15 amino acids. The J segment lost 0 bases and the V segment lost 6 bases, leaving 5 bases of the junction unmatched. The V gene's germline CDR1 is MDHEN and CDR2 SYDVKM. The CDR3 DNA is TGTGCCAGCAGGGAAGCGGGAAACTCCTACAATGAGCAGTTCTTC. It specifies CASREAGNSYNEQFF. Variable domain in full (rest from reference TRBV28 and TRBJ2-1): DVKVTQSSRYLVKRTGEKVFLECVQDMDHENMFWYRQDPGLGLRLIYFSYDVKMKEKGDIPEGYSVSREKKERFSLILESASTNQTSMYLCASREAGNSYNEQFFGPGTRLTVL.

J is TRBJ1-2 and V is TRBV28, with 7 bases identical to TRBD1. J lost 8 bases, V lost 1 base, and 7 bases had no gene match. The CDR3 is made up of 14 amino acids. Germline CDR1 and CDR2: MDHEN and SYDVKM. The CDR3 reads CASSLYRQGGGYTF. CDR3 DNA: TGTGCCAGCAGTTTATACCGGCAGGGGGGCGGCTACACCTTC.

The V and J genes are TRBV5-1 and TRBJ1-5; weak D call: TRBD1 (5 bases). Per the germline V gene, CDR1 is SGHRS and CDR2 is YFSETQ. V lost 4 bases, J lost 6 bases, and 11 bases lay in between. This CDR3 is 13 amino acids long. The CDR3 is CASSLSGGQPQHF. Here the CDR3 DNA reads TGCGCCAGCAGCCTGTCCGGGGGTCAGCCCCAGCATTTT.